This is a list of T cell receptor beta chains from one sample in a study of Ad26.COV2.S vaccination and SARS-CoV-2 variants. Generated by immunoSEQ multiplex PCR, the TCRdb table keeps only in-frame clones and is missing some. The sample lists under 600,000 clones, roughly 87% seen once, with 1.7% in the top ten. The sample was peripheral blood, taken in a trial of Ad26.COV2.S vaccine versus placebo. The receptor set was obtained from a person between 18 and 65 years old who received the Ad26.COV2.S COVID-19 vaccine or a placebo. CDR3s include the opening cysteine and the closing phenylalanine or tryptophan. Some rows have no size entry. The others give once, few or many, or a class for an expanded clone.

j_call | clone_size | v_call | cdr3_aa
TRBJ2-5 | - | TRBV27 | CASSSLAGEAETQYF
TRBJ2-3 | - | TRBV19 | CASSIQGYTDTQYF
TRBJ1-3 | - | TRBV5-1 | CASSLDGSSGNTIYF
TRBJ2-1 | - | TRBV4-2 | CASSQDTQRGSYNEQFF
TRBJ1-2 | - | TRBV12-3/TRBV12-4 | CASSFPGGTSYTF
TRBJ2-3 | - | TRBV24-1 | CATSDFGQGWADTQYF
TRBJ2-7 | - | TRBV10-3 | CAISAAGTGSYEQYF
TRBJ2-3 | - | TRBV19 | CASSASSGTDTQYF
TRBJ2-7 | - | TRBV10-3 | CAISAVEAAYEQYF
TRBJ2-7 | few | TRBV7-2 | CASSLVDSYEQYF
TRBJ1-2 | - | TRBV5-4 | CASSSGGTAGYGYTF
TRBJ2-3 | - | TRBV27 | CASSRGTLDTQYF
TRBJ2-7 | - | TRBV19 | CASSPTSGSSYEQYF
TRBJ2-7 | few | TRBV7-9 | CASSPHGRSGIYEQYF
TRBJ2-2 | - | TRBV11-2 | CASSSPRGTGELFF
TRBJ2-1 | - | TRBV7-6 | CASSLGAIDEQFF
TRBJ2-7 | - | TRBV15 | CATSREMGLAEEEQYF
TRBJ1-5 | few | TRBV2 | CASRGGFGQPQHF
TRBJ2-1 | - | TRBV28 | CASSFSGPHNEQFF
TRBJ1-4 | - | TRBV18 | CASSPLGNNEKLFF
TRBJ1-5 | - | TRBV6-5 | CASKTGLSNQPQHF
TRBJ1-1 | - | TRBV3-1/TRBV3-2 | CASSQEWAAEAFF
TRBJ2-2 | - | TRBV4-2 | CASSQDGLAGGSVTGELFF
TRBJ2-7 | - | TRBV19 | CASSTLGRSDPKYF
TRBJ2-1 | - | TRBV9 | CASSVDRGGSYNEQFF
TRBJ1-2 | - | TRBV19 | CASRVSATRDYGYTF
TRBJ1-1 | - | TRBV2 | CASSARMNTEAFF
TRBJ2-3 | - | TRBV5-1 | CASSFQGAEDTQYF
TRBJ1-2 | - | TRBV6-5 | CASSYSSGDPLGYTF
TRBJ1-4 | - | TRBV18 | CASSPRGADEKLFF
TRBJ2-5 | - | TRBV6-5 | CASSYSGAGVETQYF
TRBJ2-3 | - | TRBV10-1 | CASAPTVRGGPGTDTQYF
TRBJ1-5 | - | TRBV2 | CASSERGTYSNQPQHF
TRBJ1-2 | many | TRBV5-1 | CASSLAWGAASYGYTF
TRBJ2-7 | - | TRBV28 | CASSLDRGYEQYF
TRBJ1-2 | - | TRBV6-1 | CASSEWVRGAYTF
TRBJ2-7 | - | TRBV5-6 | CATNRRGDEQYF
TRBJ1-2 | - | TRBV28 | CASSLGAYGYTF
TRBJ1-6 | once | TRBV28 | CASSATRAYNSPLHF
TRBJ2-4 | - | TRBV11-2 | CASSATSGDTAKNIQYF
TRBJ2-2 | once | TRBV18 | CASSRLPGGTGELFF
TRBJ1-2 | - | TRBV6-5 | CASWGYGYTF
TRBJ2-1 | - | TRBV11-3 | CASSVAGGPPLDEQFF
TRBJ2-5 | - | TRBV15 | CATSRNWDGQETQYF
TRBJ2-2 | - | TRBV19 | CASSSQSKTSARGTGELFF
TRBJ2-5 | - | TRBV5-1 | CASSHRGQGTGETQYF
TRBJ1-1 | - | TRBV23-1 | CASSQSPSDSLEAFF
TRBJ1-2 | - | TRBV7-8 | CASSLAENYGYTF
TRBJ2-7 | - | TRBV6-5 | CASYPRQGSSYEQYF
TRBJ2-7 | - | TRBV27 | CASSLKPDRLYEQYF
TRBJ1-5 | - | TRBV2 | CASSEGDSNQPQHF
TRBJ2-1 | - | TRBV18 | CASSQSSGGAYNEQFF
TRBJ1-5 | - | TRBV20-1 | CSAQRSPVQHF
TRBJ2-1 | - | TRBV9 | CASSPMILAASYNEQFF